This T cell receptor (beta chain) was retrieved from a study of PD-1 blockade in classical Hodgkin lymphoma. Study-level results: Patients who initiated nivolumab within 1 year of ASCT were excluded. Possible causes of repertoire differences, disease activity or prior therapy, remain undefined. Unlike CD8+ TCR diversity, which did not rise significantly by C4D1, CD4+ TCR diversity did. Lower baseline TCR diversity was reported for newly diagnosed patients than for healthy donors.

About this clone itself: The antigen remains unidentified.

V gave up 1 base and J gave up 0 bases, with 7 bases separating them. CDR1 and CDR2 (germline): SGHTA, FQGNSA. This CDR3 is 15 amino acids long. Only in-frame clones appear in the TCRdb table, and some are missing; sequencing was by immunoSEQ multiplex PCR. The sample consists of more than 90,000 clones, 75% to 85% of them appearing once. Every patient was affected by relapse after autologous stem cell transplantation, while exposure to brentuximab vedotin was not uniform. The J gene is TRBJ2-1, the V gene TRBV7-2; D gene ambiguous. Sequencing used peripheral blood mononuclear cells (PBMCs), obtained before the second cycle of nivolumab. The sequence came from a human donor with classical Hodgkin lymphoma. CDR3 sequence (DNA): TGTGCCAGCAGCTTAGGTATGGCCTCCTACAATGAGCAGTTCTTC. It codes for CASSLGMASYNEQFF.